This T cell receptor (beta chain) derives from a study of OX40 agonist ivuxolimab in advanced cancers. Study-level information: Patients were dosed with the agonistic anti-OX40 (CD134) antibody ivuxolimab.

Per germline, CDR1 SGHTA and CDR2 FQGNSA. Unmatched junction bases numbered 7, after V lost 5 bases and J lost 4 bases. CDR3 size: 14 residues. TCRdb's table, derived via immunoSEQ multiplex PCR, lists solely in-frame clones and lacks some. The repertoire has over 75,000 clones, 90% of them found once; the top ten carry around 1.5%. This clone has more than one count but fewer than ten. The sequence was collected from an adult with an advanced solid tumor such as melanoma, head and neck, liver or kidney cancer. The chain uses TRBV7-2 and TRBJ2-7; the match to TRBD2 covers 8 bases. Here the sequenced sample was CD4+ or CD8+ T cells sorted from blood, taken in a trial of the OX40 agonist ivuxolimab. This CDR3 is CASSPGLAGYEQYF. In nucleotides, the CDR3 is TGTGCCAGCAGCCCCGGACTAGCAGGGTACGAGCAGTACTTC.